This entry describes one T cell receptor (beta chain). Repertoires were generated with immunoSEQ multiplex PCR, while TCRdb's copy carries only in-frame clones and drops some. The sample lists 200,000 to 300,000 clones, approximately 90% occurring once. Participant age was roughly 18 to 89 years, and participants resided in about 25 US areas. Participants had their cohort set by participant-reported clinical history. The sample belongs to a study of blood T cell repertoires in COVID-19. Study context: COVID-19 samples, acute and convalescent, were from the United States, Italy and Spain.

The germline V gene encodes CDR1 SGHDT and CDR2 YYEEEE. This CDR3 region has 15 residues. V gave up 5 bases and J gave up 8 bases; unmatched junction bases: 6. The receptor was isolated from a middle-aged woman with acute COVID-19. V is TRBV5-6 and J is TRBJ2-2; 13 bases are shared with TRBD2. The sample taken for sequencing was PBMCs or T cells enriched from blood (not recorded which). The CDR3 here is CASRRTSGRKGELFF. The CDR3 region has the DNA TGTGCCAGCAGGCGGACTAGCGGGAGAAAGGGGGAGCTGTTTTTT. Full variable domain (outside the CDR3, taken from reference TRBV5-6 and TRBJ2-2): DAGVTQSPTHLIKTRGQQVTLRCSPKSGHDTVSWYQQALGQGPQFIFQYYEEEERQRGNFPDRFSGHQFPNYSSELNVNALLLGDSALYLCASRRTSGRKGELFFGEGSRLTVL.